The 19 T cell receptor beta chains given below trace back to one sample, sequenced in a study of blood T cells in healthy people across ages. Using a J-beta primer mix together with a sample-barcoded 5' primer, a second PCR was run for roughly 7 to 12 cycles. One entry per CDR3 protein results from TCRdb running MiXCR on the 5' RACE reads. This table has 1.4 million to 1.5 million distinct CDR3 sequences, around 42% appearing once. Sequenced sample: blood. Every receptor here comes from a woman in her late teens or twenties in good health.

The chain recombines TRBV27 with TRBJ2-1, with a possible D match to TRBD2 (5 bases). The V and J ends lost 4 bases and 8 bases respectively, with 15 bases between them. CDR1 MNHEY and CDR2 SMNVEV come from the germline V gene (reference sequence). The CDR3 sequence is 14 residues long. This CDR3 is CASSSTTRRDEQFF. In nucleotides, the CDR3 is TGTGCCAGCAGTTCTACCACTAGGAGAGATGAGCAGTTCTTC.

Only a few counts were recorded for this clonotype. This CDR3 is CASSEYPSGDEQFF. The CDR3, as DNA: TGTGCCAGCAGTGAGTACCCCTCCGGGGATGAGCAGTTCTTC. This chain uses TRBV25-1 with TRBJ2-1, with a weak D call TRBD2 (5 bases). The CDR3 is 14 residues long. CDR1 is MGHDK, CDR2 SYGVNS, per germline. Trimming pared 3 bases from V and 8 bases from J, leaving 14 bases between. The full variable domain, its missing parts supplied by reference TRBV25-1 and TRBJ2-1, is EADIYQTPRYLVIGTGKKITLECSQTMGHDKMYWYQQDPGMELHLIHYSYGVNSTEKGDLSSESTVSRIRTEHFPLTLESARPSHTSQYLCASSEYPSGDEQFFGPGTRLTVL.

The table lists this clonotype with a few counts. In nucleotides, the CDR3 is TGTGCCAGCAGCCCAGAGTTGTGGAAGACCCAGTACTTC. It encodes CASSPELWKTQYF. This chain joins TRBV7-6 and TRBJ2-5, with D unclear. This CDR3 contains 13 residues. Germline V CDR1 and CDR2: SGHVS, FNYEAQ. Trimming removed 5 bases from V and 6 bases from J, with 13 bases in between.

This sequence joins TRBV4-1 and TRBJ2-5; 9 bases align to TRBD2. The CDR3 is 17 amino acids. With V trimmed by 0 bases and J by 4 bases, 9 bases remained unmatched. In germline, CDR1 is MGHRA, CDR2 YSYEKL. The CDR3 coding sequence is TGCGCCAGCAGCCAAGATTCGGAGCGGGGGGCACGAGAGACCCAGTACTTC. It translates to CASSQDSERGARETQYF.

The chain couples TRBV20-1 to TRBJ2-3; D is uncertain. CDR1 and CDR2 from the germline V gene are DFQATT and SNEGSKA (reference sequence). V lost 5 bases to trimming and J lost 0 bases, with 12 bases between them. The CDR3 sequence is 14 residues long. CDR3 sequence reads: CSARFYQSTDTQYF. The CDR3 bases are TGCAGTGCTCGTTTCTACCAGAGCACAGATACGCAGTATTTT.

The gene calls are TRBV5-1 and TRBJ2-5; TRBD2 aligns across 9 bases. The V gene end was trimmed by 7 bases and the J gene end by 2 bases; junction bases not matched to a gene: 9. Germline loops: CDR1 SGHRS, CDR2 YFSETQ. The CDR3 loop spans 15 amino acids. This chain's CDR3 is CASERGSGGQETQYF. The CDR3 region has the DNA TGCGCCAGCGAAAGAGGTAGCGGGGGACAAGAGACCCAGTACTTC.

The rearrangement uses TRBV20-1 and TRBJ2-5; D gene ambiguous. CDR3 length equals 13 residues. The V end lost 0 bases, the J end lost 3 bases, and 8 bases lay between the germline ends. Germline loops: CDR1 DFQATT, CDR2 SNEGSKA (reference sequence). This CDR3 reads CSARDAGEETQYF. The CDR3 nucleotides read TGCAGTGCTAGAGATGCTGGTGAAGAGACCCAGTACTTC.

This clonotype has only one observation. The J gene is TRBJ2-2, the V gene TRBV4-1, with D uncertain. The germline gives CDR1 MGHRA, CDR2 YSYEKL. The germline V and J ends were trimmed by 2 bases and 1 base, with 11 bases remaining between them. The CDR3 is 16 amino acids. The CDR3 protein is CASSQLRSVNTGELFF. DNA of the CDR3: TGCGCCAGCAGCCAACTCCGATCTGTGAACACCGGGGAGCTGTTTTTT.

The chain joins TRBV7-8 to TRBJ1-6; weak D call: TRBD1 (5 bases). CDR3 size: 15 residues. Germline V gene sequence: CDR1 SGHVS, CDR2 FQNEAQ. The V gene lost 7 bases and the J gene lost 6 bases, with 16 bases spanning the gap. CDR3 in amino acids: CASTQARTSNSPLHF. The CDR3 DNA is TGTGCCAGCACCCAGGCCAGGACATCTAATTCACCCCTCCACTTT.

CDR3 loop: CASSSSPANTEAFF. CDR3 nucleotide sequence: TGTGCCAGCAGCTCATCCCCCGCTAACACTGAAGCTTTCTTT. The chain links TRBV7-9 to TRBJ1-1; no clear D. Trimming cost V 4 bases and J 2 bases, with 11 bases left between them. CDR3 size: 14 residues. Germline V gene lookup returns CDR1 SEHNR and CDR2 FQNEAQ (reference sequence).

This sequence joins TRBV6-5 and TRBJ1-1; TRBD1 agrees at 8 bases. TRBJ2-3 matches the DNA end more closely, so the J call is doubtful. Germline V gene data show CDR1 as MNHEY and CDR2 as SVGAGI. The CDR3 covers 12 residues. For the CDR3, the DNA is TGTGCCAGCAGCCGGGACAGGAGAACGCAGTATTTT. Translated, it gives CASSRDRRTQYF.

The rearrangement joins TRBV4-1 to TRBJ2-5; 8 bases map to TRBD1. The germline V gene has CDR1 MGHRA and CDR2 YSYEKL. This CDR3 contains 15 residues. After removal of 0 bases from V and 9 bases from J, the junction contained 9 bases not matched to a gene. The CDR3 reads CASSQDLGTGSSQYF. In nucleotides, the CDR3 is TGCGCCAGCAGCCAAGATTTGGGGACAGGCTCTTCCCAGTACTTC.

This chain uses TRBV11-3 with TRBJ2-3; 7 bases map to TRBD1. The CDR3 is made up of 16 amino acids. CDR1 SGHNT and CDR2 YENEEA come from the germline V gene. V trimming: 5 bases; J trimming: 2 bases; junction bases outside the gene matches: 10. CDR3 in DNA: TGTGCCAGCAGCGCAGGTCGGGACAGAGTCACAGATACGCAGTATTTT. Translation: CASSAGRDRVTDTQYF.

The rearrangement links TRBV19 to TRBJ2-4, with TRBD2 as a possible D gene (6 bases). The J call may not be correct, given that the DNA end is closer to TRBJ2-7. The CDR3 has 11 amino acids. Germline V gene data show CDR1 as LNHDA and CDR2 as SQIVND (reference sequence). The CDR3 sequence is CASTSGDEQYF. The CDR3 nucleotides are TGTGCCAGTACCTCGGGGGACGAGCAGTACTTC.

This clonotype was found a few times. The rearrangement links TRBV6-2 or TRBV6-3 to TRBJ2-5; 11 nucleotides match TRBD1. The J call is in doubt because the DNA end fits TRBJ2-7 better. Germline V gives CDR1 MNHEY, CDR2 SVGEGT. The CDR3 runs to 15 residues. The CDR3 sequence: CASSHGTGGPYEQYF. The CDR3 bases are TGTGCCAGCAGTCACGGGACAGGGGGTCCCTACGAGCAGTACTTC.

This clonotype was counted only a few times. This chain joins TRBV5-1 and TRBJ1-2; D is uncertain. Between the trimmed V and J ends, which lost 4 bases and 2 bases, there was a span of 12 bases. The CDR3 consists of 14 residues. From germline, CDR1 is SGHRS and CDR2 YFSETQ. CDR3 sequence: CASSPDGENYGYTF. The CDR3 DNA is TGCGCCAGCAGCCCGGACGGAGAAAACTATGGCTACACCTTC.

The chain recombines TRBV28 with TRBJ2-2; TRBD1 is a possible D gene (6 bases). This CDR3 has 15 residues. Trimming shortened V by 6 bases and J by 1 base, and 12 bases separated the two germline ends. Germline lookup yields CDR1 MDHEN and CDR2 SYDVKM. In nucleotides, the CDR3 is TGTGCCAGCAGGTCGTACAGGGTGAACACCGGGGAGCTGTTTTTT. Its translation: CASRSYRVNTGELFF.

The J gene is TRBJ1-2, the V gene TRBV28; 7 bases match TRBD1. V shed 6 bases and J 4 bases; nucleotides not matched to a gene: 11. Germline V gene sequence: CDR1 MDHEN, CDR2 SYDVKM. This CDR3 is built from 15 residues. CDR3 region: CASSDPRGSSYGYTF. CDR3 nucleotides: TGTGCCAGCAGCGACCCCAGGGGGTCTAGCTATGGCTACACCTTC.

The gene calls are TRBV24-1 and TRBJ2-3, with TRBD2 as a possible D gene (5 bases). Germline CDR1 and CDR2: KGHDR and SFDVKD. Trimming removed 3 bases at V and 4 bases at J, with 13 bases between. The CDR3 runs 15 residues. The CDR3 coding sequence is TGTGCCACCAGTGATCCCCTGATGAGGGCAGATACGCAGTATTTT. Translation gives CATSDPLMRADTQYF.